This T cell receptor (beta chain) is from a study of response to subunit inactivated influenza vaccine. Study-wide results and caveats: Authors proposed each seasonal influenza vaccination draws in few new T cells.

This clonotype occurred many times. Its antigen is unidentified. Trimming at V came to 4 bases and at J to 5 bases, leaving 4 bases not matched to a gene. Germline V gene lookup returns CDR1 LGHNA and CDR2 YSLEER. The CDR3 has 15 residues. TCRdb independently ran MiXCR on the RT-PCR reads; one entry per CDR3 protein. Of 530,000 or so distinct CDR3 sequences in the sample, 25% were seen once. The chain recombines TRBV4-3 with TRBJ1-6; 8 bases match TRBD1. The clonotype originates from a man in his fifties or sixties who received an inactivated influenza vaccine. The specimen comprised CD4+ T cells sorted from PBMCs, sampled around 5 days after vaccination. For the CDR3, the DNA is TGCGCCAGCAGCCCGGCGGACAGGGATAATTCACCCCTCCACTTT. Translated, it gives CASSPADRDNSPLHF.